The entry that follows covers one T cell receptor beta chain sequence. Its antigen is unidentified. The entry originates in a study of T cells after yellow fever vaccination. Study conclusions and caveats: At less than 97% for CD4 and 70% to 90% for CD8, most primary-vaccination clones showed up again after the booster.

There are 14 residues in the CDR3. V was pared by 6 bases and J by 6 bases, with 7 bases of the junction left unmatched. CDR1 is SGDLS and CDR2 is YYNGEE in the germline V gene. From the 5' RACE reads, TCRdb called clonotypes with MiXCR, one entry per CDR3 protein. The table includes 450,000 to 600,000 distinct CDR3 sequences, roughly a sixth detected once. The chain combines TRBV9 with TRBJ2-1; 9 nucleotides match TRBD1. The clonotype originates from a man younger than 30 who received the YFV17D yellow fever vaccine. The starting material was PBMCs, obtained more than 4 days after the first yellow fever vaccination. CDR3 loop: CASTTGGATNEQFF. The CDR3 DNA follows: TGTGCCAGCACGACAGGGGGGGCTACCAATGAGCAGTTCTTC.